These 16 T cell receptor beta chains originate from one sample sequenced in a study of Ad26.COV2.S vaccination and SARS-CoV-2 variants. The table came from immunoSEQ multiplex PCR; TCRdb's copy has only in-frame clones and leaves some out. The repertoire holds approximately 400,000 clones, with more than 75% as singletons. As to treatment: 15 to 20 received Ad26.COV2.S at low or high dose, single or two shots; 5 received placebo; per-sample allocation not given. Sampling occurred on day 63 after the first vaccine or placebo injection. The source material was peripheral blood, sampled in a trial of Ad26.COV2.S vaccine versus placebo. The receptors here all came from a person aged 18-65 years who received the Ad26.COV2.S COVID-19 vaccine or a placebo.

V is TRBV28 and J is TRBJ2-1, with D perhaps TRBD2 (6 bases). The germline gives CDR1 MDHEN, CDR2 SYDVKM. The ends were cut back, 3 bases at V and 12 bases at J, with 12 bases in the middle. The CDR3 spans 12 residues. CDR3 amino acids: CASSFLEGGQFF. In DNA, the CDR3 is TGTGCCAGCAGTTTTCTTGAGGGAGGGCAGTTCTTC.

CDR3 in DNA: TGTGCCAGCAGTTCAAGTGAGACCCAGTACTTC. It is translated as CASSSSETQYF. This chain connects TRBV12-3 or TRBV12-4 to TRBJ2-5; D not resolved. The CDR3 is made up of 11 amino acids. Trimming removed 4 bases at V and 5 bases at J, with 5 bases between.

This clone occurred a few times. V usage is TRBV7-2 and J usage is TRBJ1-3; 9 positions agree with TRBD1. V was pared by 4 bases and J by 6 bases, with 4 bases of the junction left unmatched. The germline V gene encodes CDR1 SGHTA and CDR2 FQGNSA. CDR3 length equals 14 residues. The CDR3 protein is CASSSDRGQNTIYF. The CDR3 region has the DNA TGTGCCAGCAGCTCGGACAGGGGTCAAAACACCATATATTTT.

The chain recombines TRBV23-1 with TRBJ2-7; D may match TRBD1 or TRBD2 (5 bases each). TRBV23-1 is an ORF for which the function is uncertain. There are 13 residues in the CDR3. The V and J ends lost 3 bases and 3 bases respectively, with 9 bases between them. CDR3 in amino acids: CASSHQGVYEQYF. In DNA, the CDR3 is TGCGCCAGCAGTCATCAGGGAGTCTACGAGCAGTACTTC.

The rearrangement uses TRBV5-4 and TRBJ1-1; D may be TRBD1 (5 bases). Germline-derived CDR1 and CDR2 are SGHNT and YYREEE (reference sequence). Trimming cost V 1 base and J 1 base, with 11 bases left between them. The CDR3 is made up of 15 amino acids. The chain's CDR3 is CASSLPGRGNTEAFF. In DNA form, the CDR3 reads TGTGCCAGCAGCTTGCCAGGGCGAGGGAACACTGAAGCTTTCTTT.

This chain links TRBV12-5 with TRBJ1-2; D is possibly TRBD1 (6 bases). The V and J ends lost 5 bases and 7 bases respectively, with 14 bases between them. The CDR3 is made up of 13 amino acids. The germline CDR1 and CDR2 sequences are LGHNT and FRNRAP. The DNA of the CDR3 is TGTGCTAGTGGTCTAGGGGGGACGACTGGCTACACCTTC. Encoded protein: CASGLGGTTGYTF.

This clone was recorded a few times. The V gene is TRBV29-1, the J gene TRBJ2-7, with D perhaps TRBD1 or TRBD2 (5 bases each). CDR3 size: 14 residues. From germline, CDR1 is SQVTM and CDR2 ANQGSEA. V was cut by 5 bases and J by 4 bases, with 18 bases left in between. The DNA of the CDR3 is TGCAGCGTTTCGATACTAGGGGAGCCGTACGAGCAGTACTTC. Its protein is CSVSILGEPYEQYF.

The chain carries TRBV27 and TRBJ2-7; D gene uncertain. V dropped 2 bases and J dropped 2 bases, with 7 bases sitting between them. There are 13 residues in the CDR3. CDR1 and CDR2 (germline): MNHEY, SMNVEV (reference sequence). CDR3 loop: CASSLRETYEQYF. Here the CDR3 DNA reads TGTGCCAGCAGTTTAAGGGAAACCTACGAGCAGTACTTC.

This clone has just a few counts. This chain links TRBV28 with TRBJ2-3, with D possibly matching TRBD2 (5 bases). The germline CDR1 and CDR2 sequences are MDHEN and SYDVKM. The CDR3 runs 13 residues. V was clipped by 5 bases and J by 3 bases, with 9 bases between them. The CDR3 is CASSRGSTDTQYF. The DNA of the CDR3 is TGTGCCAGCAGTAGAGGGTCGACAGATACGCAGTATTTT.

The chain is built from TRBV5-1 and TRBJ2-5; D remains unclear. Germline CDR1 and CDR2: SGHRS and YFSETQ. Trimming stripped 0 bases from V and 1 base from J, with 7 bases between. The CDR3 is made up of 14 amino acids. The CDR3 is CASSLEGSQETQYF. The CDR3 coding sequence is TGCGCCAGCAGCTTGGAGGGCAGCCAAGAGACCCAGTACTTC. The whole variable domain, filled in from reference TRBV5-1 and TRBJ2-5, reads KAGVTQTPRYLIKTRGQQVTLSCSPISGHRSVSWYQQTPGQGLQFLFEYFSETQRNKGNFPGRFSGRQFSNSRSEMNVSTLELGDSALYLCASSLEGSQETQYFGPGTRLLVL.

This chain joins TRBV7-8 and TRBJ2-5, with D uncertain. The CDR3 is 19 residues long. V dropped 5 bases and J dropped 6 bases, with 31 bases sitting between them. Germline V CDR1 and CDR2: SGHVS, FQNEAQ. The CDR3 sequence is CASSLRPGQATTSAQTQYF. Here the CDR3 DNA reads TGTGCCAGCAGCCTACGTCCGGGCCAAGCTACGACCTCCGCCCAGACCCAGTACTTC.

V usage is TRBV11-3 and J usage is TRBJ2-7; D possibly corresponds to TRBD2 (5 bases). The V end was cut by 4 bases, the J end by 6 bases, with 13 bases between. Germline V gives CDR1 SGHNT, CDR2 YENEEA. CDR3 length equals 13 residues. The DNA of the CDR3 is TGTGCCAGCAGCTGGACGAGGGCTTCCGAGCAGTACTTC. Its translation is CASSWTRASEQYF.

This sequence joins TRBV6-2 or TRBV6-3 and TRBJ1-5; 10 bases are shared with TRBD1. Germline V lookup: CDR1 MNHEY, CDR2 SVGEGT. CDR3 size: 17 residues. Trimming cost V 2 bases and J 2 bases; bases outside gene matches: 6. The CDR3 reads CASSYRTGGAGNQPQHF. The CDR3 DNA is TGTGCCAGCAGTTACCGGACAGGGGGTGCGGGCAATCAGCCCCAGCATTTT.

This chain links TRBV4-3 with TRBJ1-1, with 7 bases aligning to TRBD1. Germline CDR1 and CDR2: LGHNA and YSLEER. V dropped 2 bases and J dropped 8; count of bases not matched to a gene: 5. The CDR3 is 13 residues long. The CDR3 region has the DNA TGCGCCAGCAGCCAAACACGGGACAGAGAAGCTTTCTTT. Residues: CASSQTRDREAFF.

The V call is TRBV29-1, the J call TRBJ2-3; no clear D gene. The CDR3 has 11 amino acids. From germline, CDR1 is SQVTM and CDR2 ANQGSEA. The V and J ends lost 3 bases and 3 bases respectively, with 4 bases between them. The CDR3: CSVDRTDTQYF. DNA of the CDR3: TGCAGCGTTGATCGAACAGATACGCAGTATTTT.

The rearrangement uses TRBV6-2 or TRBV6-3 and TRBJ1-2; no clear D. CDR1 and CDR2 (germline): MNHEY, SVGEGT. V lost 0 bases and J lost 4, with 15 bases in between. The CDR3 extends over 16 amino acids. CDR3 in DNA: TGTGCCAGCAGTTACTCTTGGCAGCTCGACTCCTATGGCTACACCTTC. Protein product: CASSYSWQLDSYGYTF.